This record looks at one T cell receptor beta chain sequence and its context. The data were obtained in a study of blood T cell repertoires in COVID-19. In the study overall: Acute-phase and convalescent COVID-19 samples originated in the United States, Italy and Spain. The analysed material was cDNA or gDNA that came from T cells, B-cell-depleted T cells, or PBMCs.

Per the original data handling: Cell counts per sample came from amplifying reference gene primers. This table comes from immunoSEQ multiplex PCR, and its TCRdb copy is limited to in-frame clones, with some not included. That table supplies the V and J calls and clone size; D and trimming were determined from the DNA. The sample holds 300,000 or so clones, about nine tenths seen once. Sequencing input: peripheral blood. The receptor comes from a woman between 40 and 55 years old with acute or convalescent COVID-19.

Here the CDR3 reads CASSFTSGGADTQYF. CDR3 DNA sequence: TGTGCCAGCAGCTTCACTAGCGGGGGGGCAGATACGCAGTATTTT. V usage is TRBV5-6 and J usage is TRBJ2-3; 13 bases map to TRBD2. Germline loops: CDR1 SGHDT, CDR2 YYEEEE. After removal of 2 bases from V and 4 bases from J, the junction contained 1 base not matched to a gene. CDR3 size: 15 residues.